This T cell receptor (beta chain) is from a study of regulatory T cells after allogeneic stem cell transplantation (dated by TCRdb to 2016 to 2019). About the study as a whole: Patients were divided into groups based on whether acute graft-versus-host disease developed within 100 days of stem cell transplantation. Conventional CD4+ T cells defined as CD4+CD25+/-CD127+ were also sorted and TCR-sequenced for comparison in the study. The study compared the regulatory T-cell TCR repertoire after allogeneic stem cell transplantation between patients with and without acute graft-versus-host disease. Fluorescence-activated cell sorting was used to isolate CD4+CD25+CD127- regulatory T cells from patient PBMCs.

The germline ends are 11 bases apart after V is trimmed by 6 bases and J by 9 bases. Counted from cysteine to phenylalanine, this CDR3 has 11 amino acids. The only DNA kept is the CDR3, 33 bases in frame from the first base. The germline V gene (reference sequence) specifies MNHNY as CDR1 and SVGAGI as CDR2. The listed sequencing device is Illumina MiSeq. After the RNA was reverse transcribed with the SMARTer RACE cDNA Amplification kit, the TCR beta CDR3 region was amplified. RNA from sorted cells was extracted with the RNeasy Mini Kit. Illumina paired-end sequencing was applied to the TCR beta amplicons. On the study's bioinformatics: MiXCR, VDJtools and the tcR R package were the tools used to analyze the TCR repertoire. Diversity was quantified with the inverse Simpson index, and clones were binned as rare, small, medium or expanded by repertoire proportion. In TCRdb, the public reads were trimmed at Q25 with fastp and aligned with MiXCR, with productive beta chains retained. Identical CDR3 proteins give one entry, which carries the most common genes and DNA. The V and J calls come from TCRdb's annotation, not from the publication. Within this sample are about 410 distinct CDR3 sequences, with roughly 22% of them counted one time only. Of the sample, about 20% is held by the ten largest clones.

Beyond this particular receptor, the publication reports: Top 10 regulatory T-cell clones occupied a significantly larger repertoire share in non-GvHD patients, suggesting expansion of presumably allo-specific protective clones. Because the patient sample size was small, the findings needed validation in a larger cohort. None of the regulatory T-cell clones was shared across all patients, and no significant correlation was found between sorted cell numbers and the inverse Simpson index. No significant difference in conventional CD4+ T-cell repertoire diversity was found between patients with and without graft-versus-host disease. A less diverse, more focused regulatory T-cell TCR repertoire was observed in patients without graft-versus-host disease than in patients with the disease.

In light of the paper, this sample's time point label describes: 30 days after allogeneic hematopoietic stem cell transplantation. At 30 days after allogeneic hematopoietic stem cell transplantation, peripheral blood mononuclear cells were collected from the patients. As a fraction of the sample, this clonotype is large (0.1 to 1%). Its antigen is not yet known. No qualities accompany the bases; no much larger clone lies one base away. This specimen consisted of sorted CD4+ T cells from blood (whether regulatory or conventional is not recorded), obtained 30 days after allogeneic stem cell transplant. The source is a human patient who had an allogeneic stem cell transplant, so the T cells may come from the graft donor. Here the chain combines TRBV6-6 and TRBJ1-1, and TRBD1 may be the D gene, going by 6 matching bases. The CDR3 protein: CASRSWDKAFF. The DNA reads TGTGCCAGCAGGTCGTGGGACAAAGCTTTCTTT.